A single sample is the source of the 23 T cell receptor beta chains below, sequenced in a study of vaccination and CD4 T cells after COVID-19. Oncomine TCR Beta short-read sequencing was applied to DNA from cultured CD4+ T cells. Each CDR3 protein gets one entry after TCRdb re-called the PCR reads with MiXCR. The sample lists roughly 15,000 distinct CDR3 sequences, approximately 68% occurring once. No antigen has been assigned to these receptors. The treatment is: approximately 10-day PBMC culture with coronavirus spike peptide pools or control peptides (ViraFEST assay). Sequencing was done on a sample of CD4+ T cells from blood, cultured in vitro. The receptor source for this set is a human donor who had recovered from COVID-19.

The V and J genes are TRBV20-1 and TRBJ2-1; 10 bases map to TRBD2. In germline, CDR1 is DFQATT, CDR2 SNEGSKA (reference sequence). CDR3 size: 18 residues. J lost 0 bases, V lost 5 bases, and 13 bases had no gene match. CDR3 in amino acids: CSALGLALTQSSYNEQFF. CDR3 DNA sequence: TGCAGTGCTCTGGGACTAGCGTTAACCCAAAGCTCCTACAATGAGCAGTTCTTC.

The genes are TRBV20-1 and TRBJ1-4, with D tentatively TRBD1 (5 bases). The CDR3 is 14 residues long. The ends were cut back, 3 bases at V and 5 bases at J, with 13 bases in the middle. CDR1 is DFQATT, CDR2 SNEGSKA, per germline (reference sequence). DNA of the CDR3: TGCAGTGCTAGGGGACGAAAGGAGAATGAAAAACTGTTTTTT. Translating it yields CSARGRKENEKLFF.

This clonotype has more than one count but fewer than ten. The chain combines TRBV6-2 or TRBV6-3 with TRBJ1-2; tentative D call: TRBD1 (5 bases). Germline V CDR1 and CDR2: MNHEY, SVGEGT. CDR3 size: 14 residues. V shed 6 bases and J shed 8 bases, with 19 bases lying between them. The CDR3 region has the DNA TGTGCCAGCAGGTATGACAGCGCAGCAGGAGGCTACACCTTC. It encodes CASRYDSAAGGYTF.

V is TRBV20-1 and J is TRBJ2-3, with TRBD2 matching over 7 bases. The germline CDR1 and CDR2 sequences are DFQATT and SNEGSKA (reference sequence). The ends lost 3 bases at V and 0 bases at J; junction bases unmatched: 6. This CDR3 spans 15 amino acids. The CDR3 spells CSARVLAVSTDTQYF. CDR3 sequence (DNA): TGCAGTGCTAGGGTGCTAGCGGTTAGCACAGATACGCAGTATTTT.

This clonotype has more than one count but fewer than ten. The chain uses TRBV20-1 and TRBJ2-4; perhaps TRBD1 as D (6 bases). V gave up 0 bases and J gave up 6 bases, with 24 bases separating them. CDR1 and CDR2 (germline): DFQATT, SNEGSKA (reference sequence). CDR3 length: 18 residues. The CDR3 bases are TGCAGTGCTAGAGATTGGGGACAAGGGGGTTCGTGGGGAAACATTCAGTACTTC. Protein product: CSARDWGQGGSWGNIQYF.

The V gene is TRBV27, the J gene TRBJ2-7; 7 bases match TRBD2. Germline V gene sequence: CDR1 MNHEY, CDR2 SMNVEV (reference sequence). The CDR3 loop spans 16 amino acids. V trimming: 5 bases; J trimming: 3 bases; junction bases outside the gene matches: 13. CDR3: CASSPLTWGGNYEQYF. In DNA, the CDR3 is TGTGCCAGCAGTCCCCTCACATGGGGGGGAAACTACGAGCAGTACTTC.

CDR3 sequence: CASSLTKASGYNEQFF. In DNA form, the CDR3 reads TGTGCCAGCAGCTTAACAAAGGCTAGCGGGTACAATGAGCAGTTCTTC. The gene calls are TRBV7-3 and TRBJ2-1; the match to TRBD2 covers 8 bases. This CDR3 is 16 amino acids long. Germline V gene lookup returns CDR1 SGHTA and CDR2 FQGTGA. V lost 0 bases to trimming and J lost 4 bases; unmatched junction nucleotides: 5.

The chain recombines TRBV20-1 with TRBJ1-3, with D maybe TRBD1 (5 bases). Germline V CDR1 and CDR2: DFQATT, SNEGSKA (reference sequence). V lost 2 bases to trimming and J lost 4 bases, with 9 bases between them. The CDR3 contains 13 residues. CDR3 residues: CSARRGSGNTIYF. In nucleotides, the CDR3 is TGCAGTGCTAGAAGGGGATCCGGAAACACCATATATTTT.

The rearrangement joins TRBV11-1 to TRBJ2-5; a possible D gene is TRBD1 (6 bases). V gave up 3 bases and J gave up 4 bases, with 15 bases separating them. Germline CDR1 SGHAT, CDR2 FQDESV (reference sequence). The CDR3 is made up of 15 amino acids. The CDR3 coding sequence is TGTGCCAGCAGCTTGGGACACCTGAGGGGAGAGACCCAGTACTTC. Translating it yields CASSLGHLRGETQYF. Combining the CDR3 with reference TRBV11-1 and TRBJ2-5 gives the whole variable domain EAEVAQSPRYKITEKSQAVAFWCDPISGHATLYWYRQILGQGPELLVQFQDESVVDDSQLPKDRFSAERLKGVDSTLKIQPAELGDSAMYLCASSLGHLRGETQYFGPGTRLLVL.

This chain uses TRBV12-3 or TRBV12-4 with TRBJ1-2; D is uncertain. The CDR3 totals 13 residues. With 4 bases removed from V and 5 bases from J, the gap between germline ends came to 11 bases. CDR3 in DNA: TGTGCCAGCAGTTGGGATGGACCGTATGGCTACACCTTC. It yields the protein CASSWDGPYGYTF.

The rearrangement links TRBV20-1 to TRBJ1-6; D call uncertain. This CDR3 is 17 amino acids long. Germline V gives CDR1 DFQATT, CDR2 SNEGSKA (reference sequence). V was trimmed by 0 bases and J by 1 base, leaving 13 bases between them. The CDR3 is CSARDYASGSYNSPLHF. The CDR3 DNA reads TGCAGTGCTAGAGACTACGCGAGTGGGTCCTATAATTCACCCCTCCACTTT.

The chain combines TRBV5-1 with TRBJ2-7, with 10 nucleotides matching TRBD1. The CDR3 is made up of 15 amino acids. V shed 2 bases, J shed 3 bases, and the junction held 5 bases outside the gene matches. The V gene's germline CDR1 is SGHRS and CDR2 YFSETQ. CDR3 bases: TGCGCCAGCAGCTTCGGGACAGGGGTAAGCTACGAGCAGTACTTC. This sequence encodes CASSFGTGVSYEQYF.

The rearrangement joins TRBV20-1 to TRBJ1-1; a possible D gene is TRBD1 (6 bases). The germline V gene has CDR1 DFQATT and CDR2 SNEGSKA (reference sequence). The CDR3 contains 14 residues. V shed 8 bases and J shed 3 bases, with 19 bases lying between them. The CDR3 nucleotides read TGCAGTCGAGTTCAGGGTAAGGGGGACACTGAAGCTTTCTTT. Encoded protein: CSRVQGKGDTEAFF.

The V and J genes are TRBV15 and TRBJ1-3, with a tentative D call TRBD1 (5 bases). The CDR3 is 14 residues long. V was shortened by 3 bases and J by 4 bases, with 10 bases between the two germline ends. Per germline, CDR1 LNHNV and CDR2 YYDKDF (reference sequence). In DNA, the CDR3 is TGTGCCACCAGCAGCGGGACGACGGGAAACACCATATATTTT. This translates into CATSSGTTGNTIYF.

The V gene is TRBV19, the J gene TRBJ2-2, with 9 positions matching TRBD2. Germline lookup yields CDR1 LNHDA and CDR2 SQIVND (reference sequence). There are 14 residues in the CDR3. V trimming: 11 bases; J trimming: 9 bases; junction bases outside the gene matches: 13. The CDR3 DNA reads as TGTGCCGCACAAAGGGCTAGCGGGATCTGGGAGCTGTTTTTT. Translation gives CAAQRASGIWELFF.

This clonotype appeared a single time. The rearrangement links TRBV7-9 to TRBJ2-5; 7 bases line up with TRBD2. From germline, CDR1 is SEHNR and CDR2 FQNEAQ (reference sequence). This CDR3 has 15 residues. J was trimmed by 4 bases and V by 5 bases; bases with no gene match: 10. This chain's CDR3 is CASSHGGGVAETQYF. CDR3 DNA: TGTGCCAGCAGCCACGGCGGGGGAGTGGCAGAGACCCAGTACTTC.

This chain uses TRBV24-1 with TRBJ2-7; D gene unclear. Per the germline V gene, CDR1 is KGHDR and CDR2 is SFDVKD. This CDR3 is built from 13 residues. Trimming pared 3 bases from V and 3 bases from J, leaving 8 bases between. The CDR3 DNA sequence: TGTGCCACCAGTGATCCCGGCTTCTACGAGCAGTACTTC. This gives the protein CATSDPGFYEQYF.

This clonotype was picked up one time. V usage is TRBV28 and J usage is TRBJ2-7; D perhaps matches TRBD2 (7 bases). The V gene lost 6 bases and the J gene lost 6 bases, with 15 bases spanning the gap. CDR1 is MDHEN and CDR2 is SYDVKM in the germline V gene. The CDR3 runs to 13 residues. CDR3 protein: CASRTAGEGEQYF. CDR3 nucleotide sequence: TGTGCCAGCAGAACGGCAGGGGAGGGCGAGCAGTACTTC.

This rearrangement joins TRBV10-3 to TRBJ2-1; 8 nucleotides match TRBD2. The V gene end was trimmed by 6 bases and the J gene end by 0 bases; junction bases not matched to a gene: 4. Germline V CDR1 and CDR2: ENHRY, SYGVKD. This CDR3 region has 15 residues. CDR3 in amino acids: CAISAGTSSYNEQFF. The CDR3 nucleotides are TGTGCCATCAGCGCCGGGACTAGCTCCTACAATGAGCAGTTCTTC.

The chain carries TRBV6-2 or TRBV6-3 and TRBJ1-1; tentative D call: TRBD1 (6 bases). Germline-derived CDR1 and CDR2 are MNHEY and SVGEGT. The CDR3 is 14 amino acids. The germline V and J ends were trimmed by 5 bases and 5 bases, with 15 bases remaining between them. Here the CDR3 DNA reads TGTGCCAGCAGTAGAGGACAGAGGATGACTGAAGCTTTCTTT. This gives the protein CASSRGQRMTEAFF.

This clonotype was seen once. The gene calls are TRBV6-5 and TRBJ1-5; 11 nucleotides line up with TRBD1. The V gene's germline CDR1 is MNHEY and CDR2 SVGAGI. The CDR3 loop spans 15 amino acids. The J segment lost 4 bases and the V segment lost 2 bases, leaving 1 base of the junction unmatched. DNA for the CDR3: TGTGCCAGCAGTTACCGGGACAGGGGGAATCAGCCCCAGCATTTT. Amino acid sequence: CASSYRDRGNQPQHF.

The CDR3 DNA sequence: TGTGCCAGCAGCCGCGGTGGCGGGTCGAACACCGGGGAGCTGTTTTTT. It is translated as CASSRGGGSNTGELFF. This sequence joins TRBV7-2 and TRBJ2-2, with a tentative D call TRBD2 (5 bases). Looked up from germline, CDR1 is SGHTA and CDR2 is FQGNSA. V was pared by 5 bases and J by 0 bases, with 13 bases between. The CDR3 runs 16 residues.

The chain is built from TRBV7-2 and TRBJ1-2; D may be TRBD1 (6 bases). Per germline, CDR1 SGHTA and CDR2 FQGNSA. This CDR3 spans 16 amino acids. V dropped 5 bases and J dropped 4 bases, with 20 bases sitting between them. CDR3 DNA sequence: TGTGCCAGCAGCCCGAGGGTGGGGGACATTGTCTATGGCTACACCTTC. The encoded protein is CASSPRVGDIVYGYTF.